This T cell receptor (beta chain) was profiled in a study of blood T cells in healthy people across ages. A J-beta primer mix and a sample-barcoded 5' primer were used in a second PCR of about 7 to 12 cycles. Each single sample gave us at least 3 million CDR3-containing paired-end reads. TCRdb reprocessed the 5' RACE reads with MiXCR, giving one entry per CDR3 protein. The sample contains 1.5 million or so distinct CDR3 sequences, approximately 38% of which appear only once. About this clonotype: The target antigen is unknown.

Study-level findings and limits: Both naive CD4+ cell counts and diversity were greater in long-lived donors than in aged donors.

Losses at the gene ends were 10 bases for V and 4 bases for J; bases not matched to a gene: 16. Germline V lookup: CDR1 MNHNY, CDR2 SVGAGI (reference sequence). CDR3 length: 15 amino acids. The specimen was blood. The J gene is TRBJ2-7, the V gene TRBV6-6, with TRBD1 matching 7 bases. The source is a woman between 18 and 29 years old in good health. In DNA, the CDR3 is TGTGCCACCTCCTCCTTACAGGGGACCATGTACGAGCAGTACTTC. Protein: CATSSLQGTMYEQYF.